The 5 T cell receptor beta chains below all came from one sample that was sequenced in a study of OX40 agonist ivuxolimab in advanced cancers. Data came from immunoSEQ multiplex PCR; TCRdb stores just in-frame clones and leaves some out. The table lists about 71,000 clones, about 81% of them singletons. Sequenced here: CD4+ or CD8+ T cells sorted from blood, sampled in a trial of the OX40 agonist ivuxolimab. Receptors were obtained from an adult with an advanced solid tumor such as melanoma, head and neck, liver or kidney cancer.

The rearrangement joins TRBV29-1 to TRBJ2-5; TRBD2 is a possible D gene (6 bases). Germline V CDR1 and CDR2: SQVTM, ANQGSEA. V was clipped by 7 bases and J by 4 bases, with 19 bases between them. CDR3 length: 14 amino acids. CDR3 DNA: TGCAGCGGCTCAACTAGCTGGGCCTCAGAGACCCAGTACTTC. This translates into CSGSTSWASETQYF.

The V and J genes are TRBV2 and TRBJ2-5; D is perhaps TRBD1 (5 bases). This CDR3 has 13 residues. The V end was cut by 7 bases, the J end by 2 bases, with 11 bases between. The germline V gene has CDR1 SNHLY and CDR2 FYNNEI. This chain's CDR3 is CASTGQPQETQYF. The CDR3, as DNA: TGTGCCAGCACAGGGCAGCCTCAAGAGACCCAGTACTTC.

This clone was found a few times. This CDR3 reads CASSSPVRDSLFF. DNA for the CDR3: TGTGCCAGCAGCTCGCCGGTCCGGGACTCCCTCTTCTTC. The chain has TRBV5-4 and TRBJ2-1; possible D gene TRBD2, 6 bases. The germline V and J ends were trimmed by 3 bases and 16 bases, with 20 bases remaining between them. CDR1 is SGHNT and CDR2 is YYREEE in the germline V gene (reference sequence). There are 13 residues in the CDR3.

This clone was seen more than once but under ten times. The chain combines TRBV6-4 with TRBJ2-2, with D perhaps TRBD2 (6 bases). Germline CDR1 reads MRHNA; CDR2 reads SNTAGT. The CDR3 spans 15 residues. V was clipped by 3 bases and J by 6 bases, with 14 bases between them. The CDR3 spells CASSEAGGVPGELFF. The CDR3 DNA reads TGTGCCAGCAGTGAAGCAGGCGGGGTCCCCGGGGAGCTGTTTTTT.

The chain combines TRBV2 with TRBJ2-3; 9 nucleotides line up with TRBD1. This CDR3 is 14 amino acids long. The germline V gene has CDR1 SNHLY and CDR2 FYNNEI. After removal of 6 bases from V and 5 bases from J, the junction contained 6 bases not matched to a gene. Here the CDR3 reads CASRSTGGGDTQYF. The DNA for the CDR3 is TGTGCCAGCAGGTCTACAGGGGGCGGAGATACGCAGTATTTT.